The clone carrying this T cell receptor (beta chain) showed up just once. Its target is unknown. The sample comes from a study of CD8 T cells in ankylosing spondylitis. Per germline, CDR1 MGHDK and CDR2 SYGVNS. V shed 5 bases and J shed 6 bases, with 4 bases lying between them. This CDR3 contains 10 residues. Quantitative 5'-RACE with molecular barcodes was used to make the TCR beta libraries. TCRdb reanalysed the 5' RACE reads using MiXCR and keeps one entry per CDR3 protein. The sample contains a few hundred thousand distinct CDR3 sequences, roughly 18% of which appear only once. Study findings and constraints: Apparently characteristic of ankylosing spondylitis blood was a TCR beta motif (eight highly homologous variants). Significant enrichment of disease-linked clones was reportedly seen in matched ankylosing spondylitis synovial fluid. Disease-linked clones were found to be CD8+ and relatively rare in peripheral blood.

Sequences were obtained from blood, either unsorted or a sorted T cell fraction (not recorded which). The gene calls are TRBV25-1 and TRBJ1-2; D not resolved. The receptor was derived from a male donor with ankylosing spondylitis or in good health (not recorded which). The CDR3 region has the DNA TGTGCCAGCAGTTTCAATGGCTACACCTTC. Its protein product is CASSFNGYTF.